This T cell receptor beta chain emerged from a study of vaccination effects on CD4 cells after COVID-19. A word on this clone: Antigen specificity is unknown.

Produced via immunoSEQ multiplex PCR; TCRdb's table is partial and in-frame only. The data show about 12,000 clones, 65% to 75% seen once. Sequencing in the ViraFEST assay came after antigen-specific CD4+ T cells had been expanded with viral peptide pools, which were used to stimulate PBMC. Culture lasted about nine days before CD4+ T cell isolation. Every participant took two doses of the BNT162b2 or mRNA-1273 vaccine. None of the vaccinated had previously contracted SARS-CoV-2, and their nucleocapsid antibodies tested negative. Germline CDR1 and CDR2: SGHRS and YFSETQ. The V gene lost 4 bases and the J gene lost 6 bases, with 17 bases spanning the gap. The CDR3 loop spans 14 amino acids.

This TCR was sampled from a human donor who received a COVID-19 vaccine. The source material was CD4+ T cells from PBMCs cultured with SARS-CoV-2 spike peptides, sampled after COVID-19 vaccination. The gene calls are TRBV5-1 and TRBJ2-7, with D perhaps given as TRBD1 or TRBD2 (6 bases each). For the CDR3, the DNA is TGCGCCAGCAGCCCGACAGGACTATCTTTCGAGCAGTACTTC. It codes for CASSPTGLSFEQYF. Looking up the rest from reference TRBV5-1 and TRBJ2-7 gives the full variable domain: KAGVTQTPRYLIKTRGQQVTLSCSPISGHRSVSWYQQTPGQGLQFLFEYFSETQRNKGNFPGRFSGRQFSNSRSEMNVSTLELGDSALYLCASSPTGLSFEQYFGPGTRLTVT.